The entry below describes one T cell receptor (beta chain). This table comes from immunoSEQ multiplex PCR, and its TCRdb copy is limited to in-frame clones, with some not included. The repertoire holds about 320,000 clones, with 75% to 85% as singletons. These data come from a study of blood T cell repertoires in COVID-19. Turning to the study itself: Samples representing acute and convalescent COVID-19 were sourced from the United States, Italy and Spain. Sources were T cells, B-cell-depleted T cells, or PBMCs; the material itself was cDNA or gDNA.

The CDR3 spans 12 residues. Germline CDR1 is SGHKS and CDR2 is YYEKEE (reference sequence). After removal of 4 bases from V and 8 bases from J, the junction contained 5 bases not matched to a gene. The specimen was peripheral blood. The chain recombines TRBV5-5 with TRBJ1-1, with 7 positions matching TRBD1. This TCR was sampled from a human donor in a cohort sampled during active COVID-19. The CDR3 is CASSTRQGEAFF. The CDR3 nucleotides read TGTGCCAGCAGCACGCGACAGGGAGAAGCTTTCTTT. The complete variable domain, with remaining parts taken from reference TRBV5-5 and TRBJ1-1, reads DAGVTQSPTHLIKTRGQQVTLRCSPISGHKSVSWYQQVLGQGPQFIFQYYEKEERGRGNFPDRFSARQFPNYSSELNVNALLLGDSALYLCASSTRQGEAFFGQGTRLTVV.